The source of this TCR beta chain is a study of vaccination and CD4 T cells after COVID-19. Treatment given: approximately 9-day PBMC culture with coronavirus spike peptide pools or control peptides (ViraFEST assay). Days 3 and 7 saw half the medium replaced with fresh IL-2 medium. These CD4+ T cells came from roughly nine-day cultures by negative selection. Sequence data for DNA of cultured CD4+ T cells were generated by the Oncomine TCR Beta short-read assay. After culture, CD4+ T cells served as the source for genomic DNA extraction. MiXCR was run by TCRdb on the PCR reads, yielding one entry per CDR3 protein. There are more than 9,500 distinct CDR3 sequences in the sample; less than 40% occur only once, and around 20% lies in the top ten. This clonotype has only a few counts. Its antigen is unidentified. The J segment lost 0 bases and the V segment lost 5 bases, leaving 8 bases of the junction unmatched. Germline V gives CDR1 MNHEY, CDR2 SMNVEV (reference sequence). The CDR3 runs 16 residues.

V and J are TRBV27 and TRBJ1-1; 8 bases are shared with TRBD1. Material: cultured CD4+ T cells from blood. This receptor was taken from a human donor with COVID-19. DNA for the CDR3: TGTGCCAGCAGTCTCAGGGGGCAGGTTATGAACACTGAAGCTTTCTTT. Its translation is CASSLRGQVMNTEAFF.